These 13 T cell receptor beta chains were all obtained from the same sample, sequenced in a study of T cell changes during pregnancy in multiple sclerosis (dated by TCRdb to about 2019). Library preparation employed the immunoSEQ multiplex PCR assay. Sourced from immuneACCESS, this table was stored by TCRdb with only in-frame sequences that have V and J called. A share of the clones is absent; for the studies checked, an unresolved V gene accounts for under half, and the remainder has no known explanation. This sample lists 60,000 to 70,000 clones; roughly 89% were detected once. The top ten clones comprise around 2.4% of the sample. Sequences were derived from peripheral blood, sampled in the third trimester of pregnancy. The receptors were gathered from a female donor in good health, enrolled as a control in a pregnancy study.

This chain links TRBV18 with TRBJ2-7, with D possibly being TRBD2 (7 bases). Germline V CDR1 and CDR2: KGHSH, LQKENI. V lost 0 bases and J lost 2, with 14 bases in between. The CDR3 is 16 residues long. This CDR3 is CASSPPQGGKTYEQYF. Written as DNA, the CDR3 is TGTGCCAGCTCACCACCACAGGGAGGGAAGACCTACGAGCAGTACTTC.

The chain couples TRBV19 to TRBJ1-1; D uncertain. Trimming removed 3 bases from V and 6 bases from J, with 5 bases in between. Germline V gene lookup returns CDR1 LNHDA and CDR2 SQIVND (reference sequence). This CDR3 spans 11 amino acids. Here the CDR3 reads CASSIQAEAFF. In DNA, the CDR3 is TGTGCCAGTAGTATCCAGGCTGAAGCTTTCTTT.

This clone was found once. The CDR3 reads CASSSELAGGLGTDTQYF. Here the CDR3 DNA reads TGCGCCAGCAGCTCGGAACTAGCGGGGGGACTGGGCACAGATACGCAGTATTTT. The chain employs TRBV5-1 and TRBJ2-3; 12 bases align to TRBD2. This CDR3 is 18 amino acids long. V shed 3 bases and J 1 base; nucleotides not matched to a gene: 9. Germline-derived CDR1 and CDR2 are SGHRS and YFSETQ. Supplemented by reference TRBV5-1 and TRBJ2-3, the full variable domain reads KAGVTQTPRYLIKTRGQQVTLSCSPISGHRSVSWYQQTPGQGLQFLFEYFSETQRNKGNFPGRFSGRQFSNSRSEMNVSTLELGDSALYLCASSSELAGGLGTDTQYFGPGTRLTVL.

The rearrangement uses TRBV28 and TRBJ1-2, with D tentatively TRBD1 (6 bases). The CDR3 totals 12 residues. Between the trimmed V and J ends, which lost 8 bases and 6 bases, there was a span of 13 bases. Germline values: CDR1 MDHEN, CDR2 SYDVKM. CDR3 residues: CASGRTVDGYTF. The CDR3 coding sequence is TGTGCCAGCGGGCGGACAGTCGATGGCTACACCTTC.

The chain carries TRBV9 and TRBJ1-4, with D perhaps matching TRBD1 (5 bases). Trimming pared 3 bases from V and 5 bases from J, leaving 11 bases between. This CDR3 has 14 amino acids. Germline assignment: CDR1 SGDLS and CDR2 YYNGEE. The CDR3 loop is CASSETVRNEKLFF. For the CDR3, the DNA is TGTGCCAGCAGCGAGACAGTCCGAAATGAAAAACTGTTTTTT.

This clone was seen a single time. The rearrangement joins TRBV27 to TRBJ2-3; unclear D gene. The CDR3 runs 12 residues. The germline V gene encodes CDR1 MNHEY and CDR2 SMNVEV (reference sequence). Trimming removed 5 bases from V and 6 bases from J, with 9 bases in between. The DNA of the CDR3 is TGTGCCAGCAGTGCATACGGGGATACGCAGTATTTT. Its protein product is CASSAYGDTQYF.

The chain's CDR3 is CASWSPRGRNEQFF. The CDR3 DNA reads TGTGCCAGTTGGTCCCCCCGCGGGAGGAATGAGCAGTTCTTC. This sequence joins TRBV6-1 and TRBJ2-1, with TRBD2 identical over 8 bases. The CDR3 runs to 14 residues. Looked up from germline, CDR1 is MNHNS and CDR2 is SASEGT. With 9 bases clipped from V and 7 bases from J, the junction kept 11 bases outside the gene matches.

This chain joins TRBV6-5 and TRBJ1-1, with D possibly being TRBD1 (6 bases). Between the trimmed V and J ends, which lost 6 bases and 5 bases, there was a span of 19 bases. The length of the CDR3 is 15 residues. Germline lookup yields CDR1 MNHEY and CDR2 SVGAGI. This CDR3 is CASRSKGGMRTEAFF. CDR3 coding DNA: TGTGCCAGCAGATCCAAGGGGGGGATGAGGACTGAAGCTTTCTTT.

In this sample, this clone turned up once. This chain connects TRBV28 to TRBJ1-1; D not certain. With 2 bases removed from V and 1 base from J, the gap between germline ends came to 11 bases. CDR3 length: 15 residues. Germline CDR1 reads MDHEN; CDR2 reads SYDVKM. The CDR3 spells CASSLAGRWNTEAFF. Here the CDR3 DNA reads TGTGCCAGCAGTTTAGCCGGGAGATGGAACACTGAAGCTTTCTTT.

This clone was observed a single time. The rearrangement links TRBV7-9 to TRBJ2-1; TRBD2 aligns across 7 bases. There are 13 residues in the CDR3. With 0 bases clipped from V and 10 bases from J, the junction kept 3 bases outside the gene matches. Germline V gene lookup returns CDR1 SEHNR and CDR2 FQNEAQ (reference sequence). CDR3 residues: CASSLALGGEQFF. Written as DNA, the CDR3 is TGTGCCAGCAGCTTAGCGTTGGGAGGGGAGCAGTTCTTC.

The table lists this clone with a few counts. The rearrangement joins TRBV7-6 to TRBJ1-6, with TRBD1 matching 7 bases. The CDR3 totals 16 residues. In germline, CDR1 is SGHVS, CDR2 FNYEAQ. Trimming cost V 3 bases and J 7 bases; bases outside gene matches: 9. CDR3 region: CASSFGTASTNSPLHF. CDR3 DNA sequence: TGTGCCAGCAGCTTTGGGACAGCTTCTACGAATTCACCCCTCCACTTT.

The V gene is TRBV12-5, the J gene TRBJ1-4; D unclear. The V end lost 4 bases, the J end lost 5 bases, and 8 bases lay between the germline ends. Germline V gene data show CDR1 as LGHNT and CDR2 as FRNRAP. The CDR3 has 13 residues. CDR3 nucleotides: TGTGCTAGTGGTTCACAGATAAATGAAAAACTGTTTTTT. It is translated as CASGSQINEKLFF.

The chain links TRBV6-1 to TRBJ1-2, with 8 nucleotides matching TRBD1. Germline CDR1 and CDR2: MNHNS and SASEGT. CDR3 length: 15 residues. Losses at the gene ends were 5 bases for V and 0 bases for J; bases not matched to a gene: 5. The CDR3 here is CASSSYRGANYGYTF. The CDR3 region has the DNA TGTGCCAGCAGTTCTTACAGGGGGGCTAACTATGGCTACACCTTC.